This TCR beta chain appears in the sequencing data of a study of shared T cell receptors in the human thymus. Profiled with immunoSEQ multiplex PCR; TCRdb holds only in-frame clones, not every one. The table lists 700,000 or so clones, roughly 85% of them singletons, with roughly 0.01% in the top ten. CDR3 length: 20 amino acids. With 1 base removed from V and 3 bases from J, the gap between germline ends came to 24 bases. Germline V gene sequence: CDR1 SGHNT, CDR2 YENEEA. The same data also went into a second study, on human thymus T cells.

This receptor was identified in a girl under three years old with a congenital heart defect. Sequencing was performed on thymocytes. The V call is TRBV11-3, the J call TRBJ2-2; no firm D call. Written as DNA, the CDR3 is TGTGCCAGCAGCTTAGGATTCGGTACAGCACCCCCTAACCACACCGGGGAGCTGTTTTTT. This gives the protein CASSLGFGTAPPNHTGELFF.